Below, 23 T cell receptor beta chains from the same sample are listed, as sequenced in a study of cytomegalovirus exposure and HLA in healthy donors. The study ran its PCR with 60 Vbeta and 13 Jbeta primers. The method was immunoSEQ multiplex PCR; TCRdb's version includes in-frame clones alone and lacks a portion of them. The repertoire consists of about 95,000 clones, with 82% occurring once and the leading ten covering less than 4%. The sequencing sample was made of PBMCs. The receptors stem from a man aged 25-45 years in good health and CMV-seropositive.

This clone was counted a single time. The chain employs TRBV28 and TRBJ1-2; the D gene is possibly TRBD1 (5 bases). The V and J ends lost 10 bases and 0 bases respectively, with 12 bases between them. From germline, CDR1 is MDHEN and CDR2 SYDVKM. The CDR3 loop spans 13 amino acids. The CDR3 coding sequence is TGTGCCATACAGGCAAGTCCTAACTATGGCTACACCTTC. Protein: CAIQASPNYGYTF.

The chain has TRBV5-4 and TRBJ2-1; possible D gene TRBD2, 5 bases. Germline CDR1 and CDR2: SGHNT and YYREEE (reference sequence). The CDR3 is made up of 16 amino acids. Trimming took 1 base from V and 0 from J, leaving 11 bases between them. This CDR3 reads CASSLKAGSSYNEQFF. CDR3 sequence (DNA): TGTGCCAGCAGCTTGAAGGCGGGCAGCTCCTACAATGAGCAGTTCTTC.

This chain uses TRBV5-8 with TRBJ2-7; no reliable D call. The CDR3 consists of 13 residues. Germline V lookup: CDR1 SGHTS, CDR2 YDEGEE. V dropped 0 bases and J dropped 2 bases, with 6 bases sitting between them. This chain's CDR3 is CASSLDSTYEQYF. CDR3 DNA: TGTGCCAGCAGCTTGGACAGCACCTACGAGCAGTACTTC.

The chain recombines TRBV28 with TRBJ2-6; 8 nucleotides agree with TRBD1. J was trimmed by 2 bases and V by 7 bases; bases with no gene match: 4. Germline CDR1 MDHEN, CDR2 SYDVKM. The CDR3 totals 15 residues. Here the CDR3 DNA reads TGTGCCAGCACCGGACAGGGTACTGGGGCCAACGTCCTGACTTTC. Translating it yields CASTGQGTGANVLTF.

CDR3 region: CASSLTTYSYEQYF. For the CDR3, the DNA is TGTGCCAGCAGCTTAACCACCTACTCCTACGAGCAGTACTTC. The V gene is TRBV7-9, the J gene TRBJ2-5; D gene unclear. The J call may be incorrect, as the DNA end agrees better with TRBJ2-7. CDR3 length: 14 amino acids. The germline V gene has CDR1 SEHNR and CDR2 FQNEAQ (reference sequence).

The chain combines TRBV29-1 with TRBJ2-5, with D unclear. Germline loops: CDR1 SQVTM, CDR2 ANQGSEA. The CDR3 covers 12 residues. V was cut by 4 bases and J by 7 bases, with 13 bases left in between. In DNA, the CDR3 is TGCAGCGTTGGAGGTCTGGCTGGGACCCAGTACTTC. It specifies CSVGGLAGTQYF.

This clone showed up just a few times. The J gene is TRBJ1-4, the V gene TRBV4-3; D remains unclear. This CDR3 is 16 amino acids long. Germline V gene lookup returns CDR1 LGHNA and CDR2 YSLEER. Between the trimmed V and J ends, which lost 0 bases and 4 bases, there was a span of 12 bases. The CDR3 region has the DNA TGCGCCAGCAGCCAAGAATCTCACTTCCTTAATGAAAAACTGTTTTTT. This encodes CASSQESHFLNEKLFF.

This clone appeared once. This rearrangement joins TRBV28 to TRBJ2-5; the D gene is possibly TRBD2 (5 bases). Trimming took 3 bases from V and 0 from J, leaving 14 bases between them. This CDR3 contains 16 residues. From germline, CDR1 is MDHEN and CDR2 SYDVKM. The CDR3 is CASSFPRTEYQETQYF. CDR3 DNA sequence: TGTGCCAGCAGTTTCCCTCGGACTGAGTACCAAGAGACCCAGTACTTC.

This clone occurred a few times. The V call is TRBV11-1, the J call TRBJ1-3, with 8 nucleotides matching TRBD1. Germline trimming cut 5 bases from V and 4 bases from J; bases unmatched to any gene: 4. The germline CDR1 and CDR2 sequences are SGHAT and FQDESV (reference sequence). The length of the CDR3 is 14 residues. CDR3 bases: TGTGCCAGCAGCCCAGGGACAGGAGGAAACACCATATATTTT. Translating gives CASSPGTGGNTIYF.

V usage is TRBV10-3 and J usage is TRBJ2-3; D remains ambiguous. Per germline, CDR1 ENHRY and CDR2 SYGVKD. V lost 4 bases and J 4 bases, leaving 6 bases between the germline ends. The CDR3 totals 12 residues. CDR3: CAISGVADTQYF. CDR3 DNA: TGTGCCATCAGTGGAGTAGCAGATACGCAGTATTTT.

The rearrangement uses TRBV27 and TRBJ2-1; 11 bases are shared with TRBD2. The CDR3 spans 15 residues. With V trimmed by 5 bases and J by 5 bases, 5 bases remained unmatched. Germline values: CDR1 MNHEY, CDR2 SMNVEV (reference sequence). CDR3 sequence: CASSPGTSGNNEQFF. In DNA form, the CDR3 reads TGTGCCAGCAGTCCCGGGACTAGCGGTAACAATGAGCAGTTCTTC.

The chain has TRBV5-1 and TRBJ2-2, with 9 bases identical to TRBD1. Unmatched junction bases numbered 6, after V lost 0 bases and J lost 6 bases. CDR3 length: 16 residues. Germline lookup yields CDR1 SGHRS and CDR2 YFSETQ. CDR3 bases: TGCGCCAGCAGCTTGGGGGACAGGGATTCCCCCGGGGAGCTGTTTTTT. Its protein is CASSLGDRDSPGELFF.

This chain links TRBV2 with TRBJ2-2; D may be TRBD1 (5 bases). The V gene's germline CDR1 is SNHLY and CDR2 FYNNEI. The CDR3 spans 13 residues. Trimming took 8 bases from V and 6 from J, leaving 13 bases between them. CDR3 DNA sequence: TGTGCCAGCGCAAGGGTAGGGGCCGGGGAGCTGTTTTTT. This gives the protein CASARVGAGELFF.

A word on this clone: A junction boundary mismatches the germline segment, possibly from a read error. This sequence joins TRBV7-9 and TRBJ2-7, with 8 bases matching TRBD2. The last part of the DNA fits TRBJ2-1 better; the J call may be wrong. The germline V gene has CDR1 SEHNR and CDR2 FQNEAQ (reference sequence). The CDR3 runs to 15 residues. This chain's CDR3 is CSSSSGSGTTYEQFF. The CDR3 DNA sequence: TGTTCCAGCAGCTCAGGTAGCGGGACAACCTACGAGCAGTTCTTC.

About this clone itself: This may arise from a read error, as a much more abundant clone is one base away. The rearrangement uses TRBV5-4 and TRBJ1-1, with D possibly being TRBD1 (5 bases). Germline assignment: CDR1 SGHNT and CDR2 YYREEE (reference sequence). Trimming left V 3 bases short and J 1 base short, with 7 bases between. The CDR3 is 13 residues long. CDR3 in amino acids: CASSSTENTEAFF. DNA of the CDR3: TGTGCCAGCAGCTCGACAGAGAACACTGAAGCTTTCTTT.

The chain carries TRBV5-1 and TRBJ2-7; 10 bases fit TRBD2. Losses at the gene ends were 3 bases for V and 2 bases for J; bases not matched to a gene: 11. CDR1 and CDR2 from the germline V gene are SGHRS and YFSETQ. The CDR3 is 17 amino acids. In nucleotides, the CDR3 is TGCGCCAGCAGCTCCTCTAGCGGGAGCTTCTTGACCTACGAGCAGTACTTC. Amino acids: CASSSSSGSFLTYEQYF.

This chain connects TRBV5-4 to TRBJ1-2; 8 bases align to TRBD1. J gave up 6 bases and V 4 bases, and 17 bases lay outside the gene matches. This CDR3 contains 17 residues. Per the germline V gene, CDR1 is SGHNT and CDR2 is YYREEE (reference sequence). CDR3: CASSPGTGFRGGDGYTF. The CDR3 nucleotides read TGTGCCAGCAGCCCGGGGACAGGATTTCGGGGTGGCGATGGCTACACCTTC. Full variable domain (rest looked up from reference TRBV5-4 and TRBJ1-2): ETGVTQSPTHLIKTRGQQVTLRCSSQSGHNTVSWYQQALGQGPQFIFQYYREEENGRGNFPPRFSGLQFPNYSSELNVNALELDDSALYLCASSPGTGFRGGDGYTFGSGTRLTVV.

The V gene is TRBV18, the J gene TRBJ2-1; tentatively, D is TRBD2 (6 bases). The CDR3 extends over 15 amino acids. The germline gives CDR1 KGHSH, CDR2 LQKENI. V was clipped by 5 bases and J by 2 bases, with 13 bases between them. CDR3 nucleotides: TGTGCCAGCTCAACTTTAGCGGTCACCTACAATGAGCAGTTCTTC. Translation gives CASSTLAVTYNEQFF.

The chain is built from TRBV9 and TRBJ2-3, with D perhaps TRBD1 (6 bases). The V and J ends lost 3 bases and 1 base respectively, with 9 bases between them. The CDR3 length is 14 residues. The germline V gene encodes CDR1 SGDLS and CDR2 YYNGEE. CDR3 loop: CASSAGHRTDTQYF. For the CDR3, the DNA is TGTGCCAGCAGCGCGGGACACCGCACAGATACGCAGTATTTT.

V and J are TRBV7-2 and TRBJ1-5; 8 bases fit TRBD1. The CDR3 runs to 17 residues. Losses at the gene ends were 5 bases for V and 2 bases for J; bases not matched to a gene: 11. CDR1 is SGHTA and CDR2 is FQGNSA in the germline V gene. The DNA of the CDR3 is TGTGCCAGCAGCCCCCGACCACAGGGGGTCGGCAATCAGCCCCAGCATTTT. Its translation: CASSPRPQGVGNQPQHF.

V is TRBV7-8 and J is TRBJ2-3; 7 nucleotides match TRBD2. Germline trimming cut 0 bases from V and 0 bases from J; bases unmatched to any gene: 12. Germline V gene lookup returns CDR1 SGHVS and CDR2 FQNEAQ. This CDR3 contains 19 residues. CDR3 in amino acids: CASSLASLAASTSTDTQYF. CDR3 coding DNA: TGTGCCAGCAGCTTAGCGTCGCTAGCGGCGTCTACAAGCACAGATACGCAGTATTTT.

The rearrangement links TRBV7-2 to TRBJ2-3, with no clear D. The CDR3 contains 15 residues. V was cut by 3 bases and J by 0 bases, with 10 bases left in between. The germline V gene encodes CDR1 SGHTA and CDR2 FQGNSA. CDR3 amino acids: CASSLGQVSTDTQYF. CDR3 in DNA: TGTGCCAGCAGCTTGGGTCAGGTGAGCACAGATACGCAGTATTTT.

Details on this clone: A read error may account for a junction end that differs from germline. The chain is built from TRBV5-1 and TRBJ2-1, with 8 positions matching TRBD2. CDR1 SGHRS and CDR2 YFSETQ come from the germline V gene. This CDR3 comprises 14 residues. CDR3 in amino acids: CASSTSGSYNEQLF. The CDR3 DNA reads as TGCGCCAGCAGCACAAGCGGGAGCTACAATGAGCAGCTCTTC.